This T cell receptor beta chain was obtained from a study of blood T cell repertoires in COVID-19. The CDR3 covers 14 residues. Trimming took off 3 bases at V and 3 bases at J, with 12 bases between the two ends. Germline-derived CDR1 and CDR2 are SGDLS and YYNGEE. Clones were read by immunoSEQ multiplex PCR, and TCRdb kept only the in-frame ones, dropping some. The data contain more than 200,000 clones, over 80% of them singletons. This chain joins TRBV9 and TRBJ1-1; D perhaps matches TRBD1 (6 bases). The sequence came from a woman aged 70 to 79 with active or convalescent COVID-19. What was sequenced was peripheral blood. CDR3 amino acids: CASSAQGSYTEAFF. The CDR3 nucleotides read TGTGCCAGCAGCGCCCAGGGGTCCTACACTGAAGCTTTCTTT.